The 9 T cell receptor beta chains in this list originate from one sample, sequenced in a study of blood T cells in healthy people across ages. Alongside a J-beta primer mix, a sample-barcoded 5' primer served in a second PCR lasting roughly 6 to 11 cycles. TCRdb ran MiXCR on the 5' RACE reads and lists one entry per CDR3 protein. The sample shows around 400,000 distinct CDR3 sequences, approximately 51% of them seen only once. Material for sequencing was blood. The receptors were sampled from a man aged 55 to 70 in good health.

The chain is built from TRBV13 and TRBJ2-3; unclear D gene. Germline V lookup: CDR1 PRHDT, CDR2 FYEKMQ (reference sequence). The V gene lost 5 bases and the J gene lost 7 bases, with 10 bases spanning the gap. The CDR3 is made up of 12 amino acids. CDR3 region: CASSRVGNTQYF. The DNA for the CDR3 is TGTGCCAGCAGCCGAGTTGGAAATACGCAGTATTTT.

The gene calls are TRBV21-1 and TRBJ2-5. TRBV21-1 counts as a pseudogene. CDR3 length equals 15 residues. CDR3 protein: CASSKGIRDKETQYF. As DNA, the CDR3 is TGTGCCAGCAGCAAAGGGATCCGGGACAAAGAGACCCAGTACTTC.

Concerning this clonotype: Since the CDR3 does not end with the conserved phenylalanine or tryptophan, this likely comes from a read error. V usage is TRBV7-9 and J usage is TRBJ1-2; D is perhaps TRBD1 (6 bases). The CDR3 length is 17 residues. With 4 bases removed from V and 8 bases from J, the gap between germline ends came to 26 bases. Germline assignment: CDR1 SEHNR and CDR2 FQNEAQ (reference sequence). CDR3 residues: CASSSTAPAGAMRGYTY. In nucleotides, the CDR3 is TGTGCCAGCAGCTCTACAGCCCCCGCGGGGGCAATGCGGGGCTACACCTAC.

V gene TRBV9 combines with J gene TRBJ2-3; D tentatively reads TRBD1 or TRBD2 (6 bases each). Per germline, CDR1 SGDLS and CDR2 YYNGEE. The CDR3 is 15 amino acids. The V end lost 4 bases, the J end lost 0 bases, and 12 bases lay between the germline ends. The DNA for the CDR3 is TGTGCCAGCAGCCCTAGGGGGGACAGCACAGATACGCAGTATTTT. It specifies CASSPRGDSTDTQYF.

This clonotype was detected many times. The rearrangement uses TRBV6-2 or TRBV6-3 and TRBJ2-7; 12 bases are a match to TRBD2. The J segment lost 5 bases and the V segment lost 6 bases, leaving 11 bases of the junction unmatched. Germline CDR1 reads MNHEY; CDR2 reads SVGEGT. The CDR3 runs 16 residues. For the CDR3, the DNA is TGTGCCAGCAGAAGTTATACTAGCGGGAGGAGCCACGAGCAGTACTTC. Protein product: CASRSYTSGRSHEQYF.

CDR3 protein: CASSPASDQYF. As DNA, the CDR3 is TGTGCCAGCAGCCCTGCCTCTGACCAGTACTTC. The V call is TRBV7-9, the J call TRBJ2-5; D ambiguous. CDR1 is SEHNR and CDR2 is FQNEAQ in the germline V gene (reference sequence). Trimming shortened V by 5 bases and J by 10 bases, and 11 bases separated the two germline ends. There are 11 residues in the CDR3.

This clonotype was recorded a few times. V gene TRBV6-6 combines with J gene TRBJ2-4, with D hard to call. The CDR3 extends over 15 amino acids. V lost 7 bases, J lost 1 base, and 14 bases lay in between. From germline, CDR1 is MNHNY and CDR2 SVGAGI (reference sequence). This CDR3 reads CASTPDTSAKNIQYF. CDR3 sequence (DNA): TGTGCCAGCACACCCGACACGTCGGCCAAAAACATTCAGTACTTC.

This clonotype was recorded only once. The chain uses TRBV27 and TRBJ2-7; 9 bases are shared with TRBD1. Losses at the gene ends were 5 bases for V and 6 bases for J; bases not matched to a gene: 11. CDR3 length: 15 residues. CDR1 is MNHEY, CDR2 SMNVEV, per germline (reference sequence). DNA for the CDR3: TGTGCCAGCAGTCAGACAGGGGGTCGCCCCGGCGAGCAGTACTTC. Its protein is CASSQTGGRPGEQYF.

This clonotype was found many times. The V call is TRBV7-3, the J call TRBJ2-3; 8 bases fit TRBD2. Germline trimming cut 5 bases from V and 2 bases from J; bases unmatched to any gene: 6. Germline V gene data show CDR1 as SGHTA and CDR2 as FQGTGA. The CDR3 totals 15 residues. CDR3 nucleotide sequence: TGTGCCAGCAGCCCAGCGGGAGTCCCCACAGATACGCAGTATTTT. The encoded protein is CASSPAGVPTDTQYF.